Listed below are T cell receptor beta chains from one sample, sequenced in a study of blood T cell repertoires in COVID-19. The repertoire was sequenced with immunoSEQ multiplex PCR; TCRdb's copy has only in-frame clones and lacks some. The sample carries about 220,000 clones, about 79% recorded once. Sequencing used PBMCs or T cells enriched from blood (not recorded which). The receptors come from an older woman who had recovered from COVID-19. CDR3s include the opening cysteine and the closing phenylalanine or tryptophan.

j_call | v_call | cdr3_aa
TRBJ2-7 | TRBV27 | CASSWTGAMDEQYF
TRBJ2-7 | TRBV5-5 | CASSFTGTSGVAEQYF
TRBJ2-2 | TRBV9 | CASTRYGTSGSLTGELFF
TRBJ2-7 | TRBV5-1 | CASSPGTSGSSYEQYF
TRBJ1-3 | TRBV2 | CASSRTALAGNTIYF
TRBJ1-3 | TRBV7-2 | CASSPTNSGNTIYF
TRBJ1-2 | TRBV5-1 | CASSLAVGQGLLGYTF
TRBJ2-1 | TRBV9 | CASSVEGHVGNEQFF
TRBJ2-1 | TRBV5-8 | CASSLVGLSSYNEQFF
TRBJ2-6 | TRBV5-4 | CASSLMTGGGLSSGANVLTF
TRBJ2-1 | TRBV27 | CASSRTPPRDNEQFF
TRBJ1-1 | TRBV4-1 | CASSRGGSTEAFF
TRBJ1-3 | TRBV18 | CASSPSSGNTIYF
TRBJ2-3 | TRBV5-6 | CASRRTSGGTDTQYF
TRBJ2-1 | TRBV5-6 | CASSFKWLGGTDNEQFF
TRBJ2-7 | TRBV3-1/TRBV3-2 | CASSPPQRDPYEQYF
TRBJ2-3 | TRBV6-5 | CASSYRFARGPDTQYF
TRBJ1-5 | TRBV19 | CATKGQGIGGNQPQHF
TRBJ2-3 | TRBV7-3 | CASSSLGTASSTDTQYF
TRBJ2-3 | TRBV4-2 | CASSRMSSSGEPRTDTQYF
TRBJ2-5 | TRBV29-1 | CSVEFWGQGIQETQYF
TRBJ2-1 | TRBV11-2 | CASSLSGGYNEQFF
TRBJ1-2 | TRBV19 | CASSASGVPYGYTF
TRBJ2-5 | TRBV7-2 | CASSRLAGEETQYF
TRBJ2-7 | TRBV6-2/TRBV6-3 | CASSDTGSTYEQYF
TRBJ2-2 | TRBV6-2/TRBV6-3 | CASSSPQTSGAGELFF
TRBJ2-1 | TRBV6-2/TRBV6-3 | CASSYSKTTAGNEQFF
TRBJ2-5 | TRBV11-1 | CASSPSGAGGRETQYF